The 3 T cell receptor beta chains below all came from one sample that was sequenced in a study of radiation and T cells in renal cell carcinoma. Treatment: 15 Gy SBRT to primary tumor, nephrectomy 4 weeks later. Repertoires were generated with immunoSEQ multiplex PCR, while TCRdb's copy carries only in-frame clones and drops some. The sample carries roughly 4,000 clones, approximately 65% recorded once. The source was tumor tissue, collected from a patient whose treatment included radiotherapy and nephrectomy. The receptors shown here come from a woman between 55 and 75 years old with renal cell carcinoma.

The chain is built from TRBV11-2 and TRBJ1-5; the D is unclear. Germline values: CDR1 SGHAT, CDR2 FQNNGV. The V gene lost 0 bases and the J gene lost 5 bases, with 8 bases spanning the gap. The CDR3 spans 14 residues. The CDR3 spells CASSLDGGYQPQHF. The CDR3 DNA sequence: TGTGCCAGCAGCTTAGACGGCGGATATCAGCCCCAGCATTTT.

In its sample, this clone ranks as medium-sized (0.01 to 0.1%). This chain uses TRBV19 with TRBJ1-2; 12 nucleotides match TRBD1. Germline CDR1 reads LNHDA; CDR2 reads SQIVND (reference sequence). J was trimmed by 3 bases and V by 6 bases; bases with no gene match: 8. The length of the CDR3 is 16 residues. CDR3 nucleotide sequence: TGTGCCAGTAGATGGGGACAGGGGGCGAATCACTATGGCTACACCTTC. Translating it yields CASRWGQGANHYGYTF.

This chain joins TRBV19 and TRBJ1-2, with no clear D. The CDR3 spans 15 residues. Germline lookup yields CDR1 LNHDA and CDR2 SQIVND (reference sequence). The V and J ends lost 5 bases and 2 bases respectively, with 15 bases between them. The CDR3 DNA reads as TGTGCCAGTAGTGGAGACCGACAAGGAAACTATGGCTACACCTTC. Amino acid sequence: CASSGDRQGNYGYTF. Variable domain in full (rest from reference TRBV19 and TRBJ1-2): DGGITQSPKYLFRKEGQNVTLSCEQNLNHDAMYWYRQDPGQGLRLIYYSQIVNDFQKGDIAEGYSVSREKKESFPLTVTSAQKNPTAFYLCASSGDRQGNYGYTFGSGTRLTVV.